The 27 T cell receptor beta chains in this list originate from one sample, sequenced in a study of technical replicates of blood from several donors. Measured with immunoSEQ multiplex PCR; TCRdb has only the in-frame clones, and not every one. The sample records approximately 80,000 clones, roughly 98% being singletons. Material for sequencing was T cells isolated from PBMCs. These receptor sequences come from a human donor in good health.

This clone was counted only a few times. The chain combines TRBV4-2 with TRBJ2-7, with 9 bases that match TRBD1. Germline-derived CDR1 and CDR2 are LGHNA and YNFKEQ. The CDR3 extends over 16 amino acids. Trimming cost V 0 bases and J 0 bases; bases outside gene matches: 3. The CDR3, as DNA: TGTGCCAGCAGCCAAGACGGACAGGGGAGCTCCTACGAGCAGTACTTC. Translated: CASSQDGQGSSYEQYF.

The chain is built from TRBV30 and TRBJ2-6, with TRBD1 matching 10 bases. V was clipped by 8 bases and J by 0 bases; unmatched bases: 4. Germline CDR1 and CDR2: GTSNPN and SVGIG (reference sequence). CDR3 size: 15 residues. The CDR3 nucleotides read TGTGCCCGGACAGGGGGGTTCTCTGGGGCCAACGTCCTGACTTTC. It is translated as CARTGGFSGANVLTF. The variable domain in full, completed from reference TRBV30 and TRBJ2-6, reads SQTIHQWPATLVQPVGSPLSLECTVEGTSNPNLYWYRQAAGRGLQLLFYSVGIGQISSEVPQNLSASRPQDRQFILSSKKLLLSDSGFYLCARTGGFSGANVLTFGAGSRLTVL.

The CDR3 DNA reads TGTGCCAGCAGCTCTGCTTTTAGAGCTTTCTTT. This encodes CASSSAFRAFF. V is TRBV11-2 and J is TRBJ1-1; D unclear. Germline V gives CDR1 SGHAT, CDR2 FQNNGV. The CDR3 length is 11 residues. Trimming removed 4 bases at V and 10 bases at J, with 10 bases between.

The CDR3 region has the DNA TGTGCCAGCAGCTTGGTAGGGAGGAACACTGAAGCTTTCTTT. This encodes CASSLVGRNTEAFF. V usage is TRBV5-6 and J usage is TRBJ1-1, with no clear D. The CDR3 spans 14 residues. V was shortened by 0 bases and J by 1 base, with 7 bases between the two germline ends. Looked up from germline, CDR1 is SGHDT and CDR2 is YYEEEE.

CDR3 DNA sequence: TGTGCCAGCAGCTTCTTAGGACAGGGGAAGTCTGACACTGAAGCTTTCTTT. Translation: CASSFLGQGKSDTEAFF. The rearrangement joins TRBV11-2 to TRBJ1-1; the match to TRBD1 covers 9 bases. V gave up 3 bases and J gave up 3 bases; unmatched junction bases: 11. Germline lookup yields CDR1 SGHAT and CDR2 FQNNGV. CDR3 length: 17 residues. The full variable domain, with the rest looked up from reference TRBV11-2 and TRBJ1-1, is EAGVAQSPRYKIIEKRQSVAFWCNPISGHATLYWYQQILGQGPKLLIQFQNNGVVDDSQLPKDRFSAERLKGVDSTLKIQPAKLEDSAVYLCASSFLGQGKSDTEAFFGQGTRLTVV.

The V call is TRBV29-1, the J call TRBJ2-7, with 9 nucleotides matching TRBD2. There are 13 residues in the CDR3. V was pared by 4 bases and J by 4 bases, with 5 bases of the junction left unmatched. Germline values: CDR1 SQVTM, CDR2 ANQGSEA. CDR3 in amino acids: CSVVSAGGYEQYF. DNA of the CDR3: TGCAGCGTTGTGTCGGCGGGAGGGTACGAGCAGTACTTC.

The CDR3 coding sequence is TGCGCCAGCAACCTAGCGGGAGGGGAGCTGTTTTTT. Encoded protein: CASNLAGGELFF. The chain uses TRBV10-2 and TRBJ2-2; 9 bases are a match to TRBD2. With V trimmed by 7 bases and J by 8 bases, 2 bases remained unmatched. CDR1 is WSHSY, CDR2 SAAADI, per germline. The CDR3 has 12 amino acids.

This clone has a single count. CDR3 nucleotides: TGTGCCAGCAGCGACATCGATGCCGCTGGAAACACCATATATTTT. Translation gives CASSDIDAAGNTIYF. This chain joins TRBV9 and TRBJ1-3; no reliable D call. The CDR3 covers 15 residues. The germline V gene has CDR1 SGDLS and CDR2 YYNGEE. With 3 bases removed from V and 2 bases from J, the gap between germline ends came to 12 bases.

The CDR3 sequence: CASSENTGVPEQYF. The DNA of the CDR3 is TGTGCCAGCAGTGAGAATACAGGTGTTCCCGAGCAGTACTTC. The genes are TRBV6-1 and TRBJ2-7, with a tentative D call TRBD1 (5 bases). There are 14 residues in the CDR3. The V gene lost 3 bases and the J gene lost 6 bases, with 15 bases spanning the gap. Germline-derived CDR1 and CDR2 are MNHNS and SASEGT.

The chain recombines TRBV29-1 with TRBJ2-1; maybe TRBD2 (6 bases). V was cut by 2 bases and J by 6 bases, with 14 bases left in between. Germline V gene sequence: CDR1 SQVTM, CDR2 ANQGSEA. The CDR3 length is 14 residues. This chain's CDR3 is CSVEYVGGLNEQFF. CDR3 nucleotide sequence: TGCAGCGTTGAATACGTGGGAGGACTCAATGAGCAGTTCTTC.

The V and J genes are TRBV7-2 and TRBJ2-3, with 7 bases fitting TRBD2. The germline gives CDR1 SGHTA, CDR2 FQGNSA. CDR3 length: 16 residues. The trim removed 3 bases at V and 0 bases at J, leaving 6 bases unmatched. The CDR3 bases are TGTGCCAGCAGCTTCCGGGGGGTGTATAGCACAGATACGCAGTATTTT. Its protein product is CASSFRGVYSTDTQYF.

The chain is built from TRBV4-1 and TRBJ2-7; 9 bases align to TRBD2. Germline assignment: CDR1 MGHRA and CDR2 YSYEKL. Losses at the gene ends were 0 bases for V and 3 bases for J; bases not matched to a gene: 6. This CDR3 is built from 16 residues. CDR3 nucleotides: TGCGCCAGCAGCCAAGATTCTCTAGCGGGAATCTACGAGCAGTACTTC. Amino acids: CASSQDSLAGIYEQYF.

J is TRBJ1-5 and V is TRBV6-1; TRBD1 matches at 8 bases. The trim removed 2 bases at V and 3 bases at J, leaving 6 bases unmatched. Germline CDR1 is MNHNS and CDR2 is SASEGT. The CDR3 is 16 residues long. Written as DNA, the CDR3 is TGTGCCAGCAGTGAATTGCAGGGGGCTAACAATCAGCCCCAGCATTTT. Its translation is CASSELQGANNQPQHF.

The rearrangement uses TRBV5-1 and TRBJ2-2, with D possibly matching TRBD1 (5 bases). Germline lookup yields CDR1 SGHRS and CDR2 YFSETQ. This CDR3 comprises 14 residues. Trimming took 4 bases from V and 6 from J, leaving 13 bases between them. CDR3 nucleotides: TGCGCCAGCAGCCCACAGGAATACGCCGGGGAGCTGTTTTTT. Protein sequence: CASSPQEYAGELFF. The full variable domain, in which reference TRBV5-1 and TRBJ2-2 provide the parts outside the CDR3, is KAGVTQTPRYLIKTRGQQVTLSCSPISGHRSVSWYQQTPGQGLQFLFEYFSETQRNKGNFPGRFSGRQFSNSRSEMNVSTLELGDSALYLCASSPQEYAGELFFGEGSRLTVL.

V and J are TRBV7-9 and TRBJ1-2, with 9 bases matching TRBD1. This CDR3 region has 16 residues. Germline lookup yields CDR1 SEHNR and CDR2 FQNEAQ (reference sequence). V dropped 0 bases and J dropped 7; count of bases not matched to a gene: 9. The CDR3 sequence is CASSLARQGDEFGYTF. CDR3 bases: TGTGCCAGCAGCTTAGCCCGACAGGGGGATGAATTTGGCTACACCTTC.

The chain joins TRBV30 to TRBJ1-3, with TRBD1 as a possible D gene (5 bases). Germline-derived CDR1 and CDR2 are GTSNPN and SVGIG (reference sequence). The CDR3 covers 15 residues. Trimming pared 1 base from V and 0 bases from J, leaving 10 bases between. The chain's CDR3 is CAWSDPGLSGNTIYF. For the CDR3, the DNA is TGTGCCTGGAGTGACCCAGGGCTCTCTGGAAACACCATATATTTT.

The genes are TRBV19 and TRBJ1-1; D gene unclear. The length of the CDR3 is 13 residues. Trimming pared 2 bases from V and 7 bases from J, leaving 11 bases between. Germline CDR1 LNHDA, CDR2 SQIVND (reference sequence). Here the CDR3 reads CASSINGGGEAFF. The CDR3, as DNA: TGTGCCAGTAGTATAAACGGTGGTGGTGAAGCTTTCTTT.

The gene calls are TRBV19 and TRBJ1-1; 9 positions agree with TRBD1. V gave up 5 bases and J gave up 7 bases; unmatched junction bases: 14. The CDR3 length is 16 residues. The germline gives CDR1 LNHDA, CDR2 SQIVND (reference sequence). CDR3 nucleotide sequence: TGTGCCAGTAGTCGGGGACAGGGTACTCGGGGGGTTGAAGCTTTCTTT. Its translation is CASSRGQGTRGVEAFF.

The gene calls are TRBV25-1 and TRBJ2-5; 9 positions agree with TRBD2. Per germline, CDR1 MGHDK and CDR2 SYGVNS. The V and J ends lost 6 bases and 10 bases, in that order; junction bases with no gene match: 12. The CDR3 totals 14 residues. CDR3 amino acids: CASRTSGSPEGQYF. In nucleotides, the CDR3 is TGTGCCAGCAGGACTAGCGGATCTCCGGAGGGCCAGTACTTC.

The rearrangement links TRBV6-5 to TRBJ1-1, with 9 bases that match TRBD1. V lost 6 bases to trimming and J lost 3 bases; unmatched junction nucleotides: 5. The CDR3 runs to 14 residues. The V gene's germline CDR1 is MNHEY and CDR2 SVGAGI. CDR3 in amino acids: CASSNRGRDTEAFF. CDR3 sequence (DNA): TGTGCCAGCAGCAACAGGGGGCGGGACACTGAAGCTTTCTTT.

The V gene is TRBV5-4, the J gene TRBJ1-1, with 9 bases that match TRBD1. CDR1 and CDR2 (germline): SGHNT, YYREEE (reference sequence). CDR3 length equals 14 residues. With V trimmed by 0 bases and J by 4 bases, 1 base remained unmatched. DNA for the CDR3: TGTGCCAGCAGCTTGGAGACAGGGGGCACTGAAGCTTTCTTT. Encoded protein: CASSLETGGTEAFF.

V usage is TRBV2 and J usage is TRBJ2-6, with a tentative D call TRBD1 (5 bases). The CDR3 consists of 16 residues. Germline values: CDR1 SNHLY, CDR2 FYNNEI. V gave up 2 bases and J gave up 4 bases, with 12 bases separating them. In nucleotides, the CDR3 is TGTGCCAGCAGTGAACTGCGGACACCAGGGGCCAACGTCCTGACTTTC. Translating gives CASSELRTPGANVLTF.

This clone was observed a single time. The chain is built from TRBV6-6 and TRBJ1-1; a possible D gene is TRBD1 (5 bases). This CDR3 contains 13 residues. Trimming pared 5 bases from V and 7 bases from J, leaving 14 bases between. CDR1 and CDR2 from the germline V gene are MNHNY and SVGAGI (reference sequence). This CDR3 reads CASSDSLGGEAFF. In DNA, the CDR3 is TGTGCCAGCAGTGACAGCCTGGGGGGTGAAGCTTTCTTT.

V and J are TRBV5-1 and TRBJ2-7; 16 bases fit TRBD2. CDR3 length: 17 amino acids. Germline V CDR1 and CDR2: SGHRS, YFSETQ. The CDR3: CASSSPGLAGGPYEQYF. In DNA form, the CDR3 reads TGCGCGAGCTCTTCCCCGGGACTAGCGGGAGGGCCCTACGAGCAGTACTTC.

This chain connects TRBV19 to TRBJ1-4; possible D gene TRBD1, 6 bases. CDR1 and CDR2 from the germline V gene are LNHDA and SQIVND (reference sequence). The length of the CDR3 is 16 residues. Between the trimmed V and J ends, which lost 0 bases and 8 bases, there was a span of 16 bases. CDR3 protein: CASSIDNGQPPEKLFF. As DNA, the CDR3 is TGTGCCAGTAGTATAGATAATGGACAGCCTCCGGAAAAACTGTTTTTT.

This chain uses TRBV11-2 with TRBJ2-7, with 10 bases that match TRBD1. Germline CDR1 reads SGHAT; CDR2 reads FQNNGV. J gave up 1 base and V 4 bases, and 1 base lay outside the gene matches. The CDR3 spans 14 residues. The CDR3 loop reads CASSWTGGSYEQYF. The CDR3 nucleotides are TGTGCCAGCAGCTGGACAGGGGGTTCCTACGAGCAGTACTTC.

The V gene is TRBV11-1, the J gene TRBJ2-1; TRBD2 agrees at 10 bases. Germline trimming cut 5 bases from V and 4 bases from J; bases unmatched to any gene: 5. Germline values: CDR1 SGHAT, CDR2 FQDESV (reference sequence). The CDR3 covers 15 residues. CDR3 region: CASSQRTSGYNEQFF. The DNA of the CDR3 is TGTGCCAGCAGCCAACGGACTAGCGGATACAATGAGCAGTTCTTC.